This T cell receptor (beta chain) derives from a study of blood T cell repertoires in COVID-19. Study information: Sample material is recorded as cDNA or gDNA derived from T cells, B-cell-depleted T cells, or PBMCs.

Per the germline V gene, CDR1 is LNHNV and CDR2 is YYDKDF (reference sequence). The V end was cut by 6 bases, the J end by 6 bases, with 17 bases between. CDR3 length equals 14 residues. In the study's own analysis: Nucleated cell number was recorded as an estimate derived from reference gene primer amplification. Only in-frame clones appear in the TCRdb table, and some are missing; sequencing was by immunoSEQ multiplex PCR. V, J and clone size derive from that table, while D and trimming were established from the DNA sequence. The sample holds about 190,000 clones, 70% to 85% seen once. The sample was peripheral blood. The V call is TRBV15, the J call TRBJ1-2; D perhaps matches TRBD1 (5 bases). The TCR comes from a woman aged 45-65 years with acute or convalescent COVID-19. The CDR3 nucleotides are TGTGCCACCAGTATCGCAGGGATCTTCCATGGCTACACCTTC. Its translation is CATSIAGIFHGYTF.